Below are 6 T cell receptor beta chains sequenced from a single sample in a study of blood T cell repertoires in COVID-19. The protocol was immunoSEQ multiplex PCR, while the TCRdb copy is restricted to in-frame clones and leaves out a portion. Of 55,000 to 80,000 clones in the sample, about 83% were seen once. Specimen: peripheral blood. These receptors were obtained from a human donor in a cohort sampled during active COVID-19.

The CDR3, as DNA: TGTGCCACCAGTGATTCCCTCTACACAGATACGCAGTATTTT. Its protein product is CATSDSLYTDTQYF. The genes are TRBV24-1 and TRBJ2-3; D ambiguous. Trimming took 2 bases from V and 2 from J, leaving 7 bases between them. Looked up from germline, CDR1 is KGHDR and CDR2 is SFDVKD. The CDR3 extends over 14 amino acids.

The V call is TRBV5-1, the J call TRBJ1-2; no firm D call. Germline V gene sequence: CDR1 SGHRS, CDR2 YFSETQ. V lost 6 bases and J 7 bases, leaving 19 bases between the germline ends. This CDR3 spans 14 amino acids. CDR3 residues: CASTWREGTGGYTF. The CDR3 bases are TGCGCCAGCACCTGGCGGGAGGGCACGGGTGGCTACACCTTC.

This clone was seen only once. V gene TRBV5-1 combines with J gene TRBJ2-3; D is uncertain. The CDR3 runs 14 residues. The germline V and J ends were trimmed by 1 base and 0 bases, with 6 bases remaining between them. Per germline, CDR1 SGHRS and CDR2 YFSETQ. CDR3 in amino acids: CASSLSRSTDTQYF. CDR3 nucleotides: TGCGCCAGCAGCTTGTCGCGGAGCACAGATACGCAGTATTTT.

The gene calls are TRBV12-3 or TRBV12-4 and TRBJ1-1; TRBD1 matches at 7 bases. V lost 5 bases to trimming and J lost 5 bases; unmatched junction nucleotides: 5. The CDR3 contains 13 residues. The CDR3 region is CASSIQGNTEAFF. The DNA of the CDR3 is TGTGCCAGCAGTATACAGGGGAATACTGAAGCTTTCTTT.

In regard to this clone: At one of its ends the junction is not consistent with the germline gene, which may arise from a read error. The chain is built from TRBV5-8 and TRBJ1-1; possibly TRBD1 for D (6 bases). The CDR3 runs to 12 residues. The V gene's germline CDR1 is SGHTS and CDR2 YDEGEE. Here the CDR3 reads CASSFGSSRTAF. The CDR3 nucleotides read TGTGCCAGCAGCTTTGGTTCGAGTAGGACAGCCTTT.

The rearrangement links TRBV27 to TRBJ1-6, with D unresolved. Germline V CDR1 and CDR2: MNHEY, SMNVEV (reference sequence). CDR3 length: 16 residues. Trimming took 0 bases from V and 9 from J, leaving 15 bases between them. The CDR3 protein is CASSLSTPARLSPLHF. The CDR3 region has the DNA TGTGCCAGCAGTTTATCGACGCCGGCCAGACTTTCACCCCTCCACTTT.